The rows below give T cell receptor beta chains drawn from one sample of a study of cytomegalovirus exposure and HLA in healthy donors. The table came from immunoSEQ multiplex PCR; TCRdb's copy has only in-frame clones and leaves some out. The sample data list about 160,000 clones. Specimen: PBMCs. These receptors originate from a woman aged 55-75 years in good health and CMV-seronegative. CDR3s include the opening cysteine and the closing phenylalanine or tryptophan. D genes are given only for firm matches.

>TRBV6-1|13|TRBJ2-7|.
TGTGCCAGCCAGGAGGGCCTACGGAGGGAGCAGTACTTC
CASQEGLRREQYF
>TRBV14|13|TRBJ1-1|.
TGTGCCAGCAGCTCCGACAGGAACACTGAAGCTTTCTTT
CASSSDRNTEAFF
>TRBV20-1|11|TRBJ2-1|TRBD1
TGCTCCGGGACAGGGGATTTTGAGCAGTTCTTC
CSGTGDFEQFF
>TRBV5-1|18|TRBJ2-5|.
TGCGCCAGCAGTTCCGGACGGGGGGCAATATCGATGTTAGAGACCCAGTACTTC
CASSSGRGAISMLETQYF
>TRBV7-7|15|TRBJ2-1|TRBD2
TGTGCCAGCAGCTCATTAGCGGGAATTTACAATGAGCAGTTCTTC
CASSSLAGIYNEQFF
>TRBV2|15|TRBJ1-1|.
TGTGCCAGCAGAGGGCGCGGAGGGTTAAGCACTGAAGCTTTCTTT
CASRGRGGLSTEAFF
>TRBV4-3|15|TRBJ1-2|TRBD1
TGCGCCAGCAGCCCCGGACAGGGGGATTTGTCTGGCTACACCTTC
CASSPGQGDLSGYTF
>TRBV5-6|16|TRBJ2-2|TRBD1
TGTGCCAGCAGCACCGGACAGGGGGCGAGGACCGGGGAGCTGTTTTTT
CASSTGQGARTGELFF
>TRBV9|12|TRBJ2-1|.
TGTGCCAGCAACGCGGGGGCGAGTGAGCAGTTCTTC
CASNAGASEQFF
>TRBV19|15|TRBJ2-7|TRBD2
TGTGCCAGTAGTTTATCTAGCGGGGAGACCTACGAGCAGTACTTC
CASSLSSGETYEQYF
>TRBV7-9|13|TRBJ1-1|.
TGTGCCAGCAGCTTATATCAGGACACTGAAGCTTTCTTT
CASSLYQDTEAFF
>TRBV7-8|15|TRBJ1-5|.
TGTGCCAGCAGCCTCCCAGGGGCGGGCAATCAGCCCCAGCATTTT
CASSLPGAGNQPQHF
>TRBV7-2|14|TRBJ2-1|.
TGTGCCACCCAGCGGGCCACAGACTACAATGAGCAGTTCTTC
CATQRATDYNEQFF
>TRBV19|13|TRBJ2-7|.
TGTGCCAGTAGTATAGACATTTCCTACGAGCAGTACTTC
CASSIDISYEQYF
>TRBV6-6|14|TRBJ1-1|.
TGTGCCAGCAGCCCCGGGATACGGAACACTGAAGCTTTCTTT
CASSPGIRNTEAFF
>TRBV27|14|TRBJ2-5|TRBD1
TGTGCCAGCAGTTTTGGGGACAGGGGTTCTGCCCAGTACTTC
CASSFGDRGSAQYF
>TRBV29-1|13|TRBJ2-4|TRBD1
TGCAGCGTCCGGACAGGGGGTATGGGCATTCAGTACTTC
CSVRTGGMGIQYF
>TRBV7-2|14|TRBJ2-2|TRBD2
TGTGCCAGCAGTCGGGTAGCGGGTTCCGGGGAGCTGTTTTTT
CASSRVAGSGELFF
>TRBV30|13|TRBJ1-5|TRBD1
TGTGCCTGGAGTCCACAGGGGGATCAGCCCCAGCATTTT
CAWSPQGDQPQHF
>TRBV5-1|12|TRBJ2-2|.
TGCGCCAGCACCAGGGAGGCCGGGGAGCTGTTTTTT
CASTREAGELFF
>TRBV7-2|15|TRBJ1-6|.
TGTGCCAGCAGCCCGACAGGACTCACTAATTCACCCCTCCACTTT
CASSPTGLTNSPLHF
>TRBV19|14|TRBJ2-3|.
TGTGCCAGTAGGACTACCCGGAGCACAGATACGCAGTATTTT
CASRTTRSTDTQYF
>TRBV18|18|TRBJ2-6|TRBD1
TGTGCCAGCTCACTTCCGTTTCGACAGGGCTCTGGGGCCAACGTCCTGACTTTC
CASSLPFRQGSGANVLTF
>TRBV7-3|15|TRBJ2-7|TRBD1
TGTGCCAGCAGCTTCCGAGGGGGACAGGGCTTCGAGCAGTACTTC
CASSFRGGQGFEQYF
>TRBV5-1|15|TRBJ2-3|TRBD2
TGCGCCAGCAGCTCCGGGACTAGCGGGGAAGATACGCAGTATTTT
CASSSGTSGEDTQYF
>TRBV29-1|14|TRBJ1-5|TRBD1
TGCAGCGTCCGGGACAGGGGTAGAAATCAGCCCCAGCATTTT
CSVRDRGRNQPQHF
>TRBV4-1|20|TRBJ2-7|TRBD2
TGCGCCAGCAGCCAAGCGATCCCAGGATCGACTAGCGGAGACCACTACGAGCAGTACTTC
CASSQAIPGSTSGDHYEQYF
>TRBV18|16|TRBJ1-1|.
TGTGCCAGCTCACCACAGGGTGTAGGGGGAAGCACTGAAGCTTTCTTT
CASSPQGVGGSTEAFF
>TRBV2|15|TRBJ1-3|.
TGTGCCAGCGGGACGATCGGGAGCTCTGGAAACACCATATATTTT
CASGTIGSSGNTIYF
>TRBV5-1|16|TRBJ1-2|TRBD1
TGCGCCAGCAGCTCAGGGGGCGCGGCGACTAACTATGGCTACACCTTC
CASSSGGAATNYGYTF
>TRBV18|16|TRBJ2-2|.
TGTGCCAGCTCACCACCGCAGGGGATGAACACCGGGGAGCTGTTTTTT
CASSPPQGMNTGELFF
>TRBV6-1|16|TRBJ1-6|.
TGTGCCGGCAGTGAAGCTGGGGGGGCCTATAATTCACCCCTCCACTTT
CAGSEAGGAYNSPLHF
>TRBV19|14|TRBJ2-7|TRBD2
TGTGCCAGTCGTCGGGAGGGCCTGACCTACGAGCAGTACTTC
CASRREGLTYEQYF